This T cell receptor beta chain was obtained from a study of post-analysis software for immune sequencing data. As for the study in general: Patients had relapsing-remitting, secondary progressive or progressive-relapsing multiple sclerosis; some lacked subtype.

J lost 7 bases, V lost 0 bases, and 15 bases had no gene match. The CDR3 spans 18 residues. CDR1 is SGHRS, CDR2 YFSETQ, per germline. For this clonotype: Its antigen remains unknown.

Prepared libraries of TCR beta cDNA carried unique molecular identifiers. One entry per CDR3 protein results from TCRdb running MiXCR on the PCR reads. The table has a few hundred thousand distinct CDR3 sequences, 35% to 40% seen once. Study observations and caveats: When compared against controls, multiple sclerosis patients showed significantly lower normalized Chao1 diversity. TRBV5-6, TRBV5-1 and TRBV20-1 belonged to a set of about five TRBV segments that were more frequent in patients than controls.

The TCR was taken from a girl under 18 with multiple sclerosis. Sequenced input: blood. The chain couples TRBV5-1 to TRBJ1-5, with TRBD1 identical over 8 bases. The CDR3 region is CASSLAMKDRELRQPQHF. The DNA for the CDR3 is TGCGCCAGCAGCTTGGCAATGAAGGACAGGGAGCTCCGGCAGCCCCAGCATTTT. The full variable domain, rest sourced from reference TRBV5-1 and TRBJ1-5, is KAGVTQTPRYLIKTRGQQVTLSCSPISGHRSVSWYQQTPGQGLQFLFEYFSETQRNKGNFPGRFSGRQFSNSRSEMNVSTLELGDSALYLCASSLAMKDRELRQPQHFGDGTRLSIL.